The sequence of this T cell receptor beta chain was determined in a study of shared clonotypes between healthy human individuals. Whole-study results and caveats: Memory subsets had estimated richness that was generally smaller than that of naive subsets.

This CDR3 contains 15 residues. Germline V lookup: CDR1 LNHDA, CDR2 SQIVND (reference sequence). V lost 0 bases and J 6 bases, leaving 12 bases between the germline ends. A word on this clone: Its antigen is not known.

Into CD45RA+ naive and CD45RA-negative memory subsets, the CD4+ cells were split. The data were produced by immunoSEQ multiplex PCR, yet TCRdb's version contains in-frame clones alone and is incomplete. This sample has approximately 1.5 million clones; approximately 98.5% occur once, and the top ten carry roughly 0.35%. The TCR comes from a man aged 25-40 years in good health. Input material: naive CD4+ T cells sorted from blood. Subset given: CD45RA+ positively selected. This chain connects TRBV19 to TRBJ2-1; D is ambiguous. CDR3 loop: CASSIEWERSNEQFF. CDR3 DNA sequence: TGTGCCAGTAGTATAGAATGGGAAAGAAGCAATGAGCAGTTCTTC.